Shown below are 29 T cell receptor beta chains from a single sample sequenced in a study of T cell changes during pregnancy in multiple sclerosis. Assay: immunoSEQ multiplex PCR; the TCRdb copy retains only in-frame clones and omits some. This sample has tens of thousands of clones, with 86% found just once. The sequenced sample was CD8+ T cells from peripheral blood mononuclear cells, obtained in the first trimester of pregnancy. The source of these receptors is a female donor in good health, enrolled as a control in a pregnancy study.

V gene TRBV7-9 combines with J gene TRBJ1-1; TRBD1 matches 7 bases. Germline CDR1 SEHNR, CDR2 FQNEAQ (reference sequence). The CDR3 length is 12 residues. V lost 5 bases, J lost 10 bases, and 7 bases stayed unmatched. In DNA, the CDR3 is TGTGCCAGCAGCCTACCTAACAGGGGAGCTTTCTTT. Protein: CASSLPNRGAFF.

CDR3 coding DNA: TGTGCCAGCAGCTCTCACGGGACAGCCCCTAACTATGGCTACACCTTC. Translated: CASSSHGTAPNYGYTF. The genes are TRBV7-8 and TRBJ1-2; TRBD1 matches at 7 bases. The germline gives CDR1 SGHVS, CDR2 FQNEAQ. The CDR3 length is 16 residues. With 4 bases clipped from V and 0 bases from J, the junction kept 8 bases outside the gene matches.

The chain carries TRBV7-9 and TRBJ1-2; D not resolved. Trimming removed 0 bases at V and 2 bases at J, with 10 bases between. Looked up from germline, CDR1 is SEHNR and CDR2 is FQNEAQ (reference sequence). CDR3 length: 15 residues. The CDR3 DNA is TGTGCCAGCAGCTTAGCGCCGGGAATAAACTATGGCTACACCTTC. This codes for CASSLAPGINYGYTF.

The gene calls are TRBV4-2 and TRBJ2-7; D remains unclear. This CDR3 has 13 amino acids. Germline V gives CDR1 LGHNA, CDR2 YNFKEQ. V lost 0 bases, J lost 4 bases, and 7 bases lay in between. The CDR3 nucleotides are TGTGCCAGCAGCCAAGAGGTTGAGTACGAGCAGTACTTC. Protein: CASSQEVEYEQYF.

The V call is TRBV5-1, the J call TRBJ2-2; D is perhaps TRBD2 (6 bases). CDR1 is SGHRS, CDR2 YFSETQ, per germline. The germline V and J ends were trimmed by 2 bases and 6 bases, with 11 bases remaining between them. This CDR3 has 14 amino acids. In nucleotides, the CDR3 is TGCGCCAGCAGCTTAGGAGGGCGGGCCGGGGAGCTGTTTTTT. This translates into CASSLGGRAGELFF.

Regarding this clone: This CDR3 is also generated by other DNA sequences in the sample. The chain uses TRBV27 and TRBJ1-6; 10 bases are a match to TRBD1. Trimming at V came to 6 bases and at J to 7 bases, leaving 3 bases not matched to a gene. The CDR3 sequence is 14 residues long. CDR1 MNHEY and CDR2 SMNVEV come from the germline V gene (reference sequence). The chain's CDR3 is CASSSGQGNSPLHF. CDR3 nucleotide sequence: TGTGCCAGCAGCTCGGGACAGGGGAATTCACCCCTCCACTTT.

Details on this clone: The junction does not match germline at one end; this may be a read error. The chain carries TRBV7-7 and TRBJ2-1; D perhaps matches TRBD2 (7 bases). This CDR3 has 14 amino acids. Germline V gene sequence: CDR1 SSHAT, CDR2 FNYEAQ (reference sequence). CDR3 nucleotides: TGTGCTAGCAGCGGAATAGGGGGGGTGCATGAGCAGTTCTTC. Translating gives CASSGIGGVHEQFF.

This clone was detected once. The chain couples TRBV6-5 to TRBJ1-2, with 10 bases matching TRBD1. V dropped 6 bases and J dropped 3; count of bases not matched to a gene: 4. Per the germline V gene, CDR1 is MNHEY and CDR2 is SVGAGI. The CDR3 consists of 14 residues. The CDR3 DNA follows: TGTGCCAGCAGCCCTGACAGGGGGCACTATGGCTACACCTTC. It translates to CASSPDRGHYGYTF.

Ten or more counts support this clone. This chain uses TRBV9 with TRBJ1-5; D is perhaps TRBD1 (5 bases). The CDR3 totals 14 residues. V lost 3 bases and J 0 bases, leaving 7 bases between the germline ends. The V gene's germline CDR1 is SGDLS and CDR2 YYNGEE. CDR3 region: CASSDGGSNQPQHF. CDR3 nucleotide sequence: TGTGCCAGCAGCGACGGGGGTAGCAATCAGCCCCAGCATTTT.

CDR3 amino acids: CASRTGTGVNEKLFF. The CDR3 bases are TGCGCCAGCAGAACCGGGACAGGGGTTAATGAAAAACTGTTTTTT. The V call is TRBV4-3, the J call TRBJ1-4, with 10 bases identical to TRBD1. Trimming at V came to 6 bases and at J to 4 bases, leaving 5 bases not matched to a gene. This CDR3 has 15 amino acids. Looked up from germline, CDR1 is LGHNA and CDR2 is YSLEER.

This clone is deemed medium-sized. This chain links TRBV28 with TRBJ1-4, with TRBD1 as a possible D gene (6 bases). Germline assignment: CDR1 MDHEN and CDR2 SYDVKM. V shed 5 bases and J shed 2 bases, with 12 bases lying between them. CDR3 length equals 15 residues. Here the CDR3 reads CASSQDRYTNEKLFF. The CDR3 region has the DNA TGTGCCAGCAGTCAGGACAGATACACTAATGAAAAACTGTTTTTT.

The genes are TRBV28 and TRBJ1-4, with 7 bases aligning to TRBD1. Germline V gene lookup returns CDR1 MDHEN and CDR2 SYDVKM. The CDR3 consists of 16 residues. Losses at the gene ends were 2 bases for V and 0 bases for J; bases not matched to a gene: 3. CDR3 sequence reads: CASSLKGAATNEKLFF. CDR3 DNA: TGTGCCAGCAGTTTAAAGGGGGCGGCAACTAATGAAAAACTGTTTTTT. Supplemented by reference TRBV28 and TRBJ1-4, the full variable domain reads DVKVTQSSRYLVKRTGEKVFLECVQDMDHENMFWYRQDPGLGLRLIYFSYDVKMKEKGDIPEGYSVSREKKERFSLILESASTNQTSMYLCASSLKGAATNEKLFFGSGTQLSVL.

The chain combines TRBV19 with TRBJ2-7, with 8 positions matching TRBD2. The V and J ends lost 6 bases and 2 bases, in that order; junction bases with no gene match: 9. The CDR3 has 15 amino acids. CDR1 LNHDA and CDR2 SQIVND come from the germline V gene (reference sequence). CDR3 protein: CASRAAGVGTYEQYF. The CDR3 DNA sequence: TGTGCCAGTAGGGCAGCGGGGGTCGGTACCTACGAGCAGTACTTC.

This sequence joins TRBV19 and TRBJ2-7; 10 bases agree with TRBD1. Germline V gives CDR1 LNHDA, CDR2 SQIVND (reference sequence). CDR3 length equals 16 residues. V lost 5 bases, J lost 2 bases, and 9 bases stayed unmatched. The CDR3 DNA reads as TGTGCCAGTAGTCCTGATGGACAGGGGGGGACCTACGAGCAGTACTTC. Amino acids: CASSPDGQGGTYEQYF.

V gene TRBV29-1 combines with J gene TRBJ2-2; 10 bases are a match to TRBD2. There are 12 residues in the CDR3. Germline CDR1 SQVTM, CDR2 ANQGSEA. The CDR3 nucleotides are TGCACCGGGACTAGCGACGTCGGGGAGCTGTTTTTT. Protein: CTGTSDVGELFF.

The genes are TRBV27 and TRBJ2-7; a weak D match, TRBD1 (5 bases). Trimming shortened V by 2 bases and J by 2 bases, and 10 bases separated the two germline ends. CDR3 length equals 14 residues. In germline, CDR1 is MNHEY, CDR2 SMNVEV (reference sequence). The CDR3 DNA is TGTGCCAGCAGTTTAACAGGCCTTGCCTACGAGCAGTACTTC. Translating gives CASSLTGLAYEQYF.

V usage is TRBV19 and J usage is TRBJ2-1, with 7 bases fitting TRBD2. The CDR3 runs 17 residues. Germline V lookup: CDR1 LNHDA, CDR2 SQIVND (reference sequence). The junction had 9 bases not matched to a gene; V was cut back by 1 base and J by 3 bases. CDR3 protein: CASSIGVRDYLYNEQFF. The DNA for the CDR3 is TGTGCCAGTAGTATAGGGGTCCGGGACTACCTCTACAATGAGCAGTTCTTC.

The V and J genes are TRBV18 and TRBJ2-3; tentatively, D is TRBD1 (5 bases). The CDR3 spans 14 residues. Germline V gives CDR1 KGHSH, CDR2 LQKENI. V shed 1 base and J shed 2 bases, with 7 bases lying between them. The CDR3 here is CASSPLQVTDTQYF. The CDR3 bases are TGTGCCAGCTCACCACTACAGGTCACAGATACGCAGTATTTT.

This chain links TRBV7-9 with TRBJ1-3; weak D call: TRBD1 (6 bases). This CDR3 is 18 amino acids long. The germline CDR1 and CDR2 sequences are SEHNR and FQNEAQ (reference sequence). Trimming pared 3 bases from V and 1 base from J, leaving 19 bases between. CDR3 nucleotide sequence: TGTGCCAGCAGCTTTTTGACTAAAACCGACAGGTCTGGAAACACCATATATTTT. Protein product: CASSFLTKTDRSGNTIYF.

This chain joins TRBV27 and TRBJ1-5; 9 bases are shared with TRBD1. V shed 6 bases, J shed 5 bases, and the junction held 8 bases outside the gene matches. The CDR3 has 15 residues. Germline CDR1 is MNHEY and CDR2 is SMNVEV (reference sequence). CDR3 residues: CASSPRTGVYQPQHF. CDR3 DNA: TGTGCCAGCAGCCCCAGGACAGGGGTCTATCAGCCCCAGCATTTT.

The rearrangement links TRBV10-3 to TRBJ1-2; D not certain. Trimming stripped 6 bases from V and 7 bases from J, with 9 bases between. Germline V CDR1 and CDR2: ENHRY, SYGVKD. The CDR3 consists of 11 residues. CDR3: CAIRETAGYTF. The DNA of the CDR3 is TGTGCCATCAGGGAAACAGCTGGCTACACCTTC.

This clone is medium-sized in the sample. The chain links TRBV19 to TRBJ1-4, with a tentative D call TRBD1 (5 bases). Trimming shortened V by 3 bases and J by 7 bases, and 18 bases separated the two germline ends. The CDR3 runs 16 residues. The germline gives CDR1 LNHDA, CDR2 SQIVND (reference sequence). This chain's CDR3 is CASSILVQGGGEKLFF. DNA for the CDR3: TGTGCCAGTAGTATTCTAGTCCAGGGCGGCGGTGAAAAACTGTTTTTT.

The rearrangement joins TRBV6-6 to TRBJ1-1; weak D call: TRBD1 (6 bases). The CDR3 runs to 16 residues. The V and J ends lost 5 bases and 0 bases respectively, with 16 bases between them. Germline CDR1 and CDR2: MNHNY and SVGAGI (reference sequence). CDR3 DNA: TGTGCCAGCAGTCGGAACCCGGGACATATGAACACTGAAGCTTTCTTT. This gives the protein CASSRNPGHMNTEAFF.

CDR3 residues: CASSSGLPGGTGGYNEQFF. The DNA for the CDR3 is TGTGCCAGCAGTTCGGGGCTACCTGGCGGGACAGGGGGCTACAATGAGCAGTTCTTC. The V call is TRBV28, the J call TRBJ2-1; 11 bases match TRBD1. V dropped 4 bases and J dropped 3; count of bases not matched to a gene: 14. Germline CDR1 is MDHEN and CDR2 is SYDVKM. This CDR3 spans 19 amino acids.

The gene calls are TRBV19 and TRBJ2-5, with TRBD2 identical over 9 bases. The germline V gene has CDR1 LNHDA and CDR2 SQIVND (reference sequence). This CDR3 comprises 16 residues. V was pared by 1 base and J by 1 base, with 4 bases of the junction left unmatched. CDR3 in DNA: TGTGCCAGTAGTATAGGGGCGGGGGGGCCCCAAGAGACCCAGTACTTC. Translated: CASSIGAGGPQETQYF.

This CDR3 reads CASSPPSLGTYNEQFF. CDR3 sequence (DNA): TGTGCCAGCTCACCACCTTCACTGGGCACCTACAATGAGCAGTTCTTC. The J gene is TRBJ2-1, the V gene TRBV18; D gene ambiguous. Germline values: CDR1 KGHSH, CDR2 LQKENI. The CDR3 loop spans 16 amino acids. Trimming took off 0 bases at V and 2 bases at J, with 11 bases between the two ends.

The chain employs TRBV7-9 and TRBJ2-7, with D possibly TRBD1 on 5 matching bases. The CDR3 is made up of 13 amino acids. V shed 1 base and J shed 4 bases, with 8 bases lying between them. Germline V gives CDR1 SEHNR, CDR2 FQNEAQ (reference sequence). CDR3 DNA: TGTGCCAGCAGCTTAGGGGGCCCATACGAGCAGTACTTC. Its translation: CASSLGGPYEQYF. The full variable domain, rest sourced from reference TRBV7-9 and TRBJ2-7, is DTGVSQNPRHKITKRGQNVTFRCDPISEHNRLYWYRQTLGQGPEFLTYFQNEAQLEKSRLLSDRFSAERPKGSFSTLEIQRTEQGDSAMYLCASSLGGPYEQYFGPGTRLTVT.

The V gene is TRBV29-1, the J gene TRBJ2-7; no definite D call. Trimming took 3 bases from V and 1 from J, leaving 19 bases between them. The CDR3 loop spans 16 amino acids. In germline, CDR1 is SQVTM, CDR2 ANQGSEA. CDR3 sequence: CSVDLIGFSYSYEQYF. The CDR3 DNA is TGCAGCGTTGATCTTATCGGGTTCTCGTATTCCTACGAGCAGTACTTC.

This clone has just a few counts. The V call is TRBV13, the J call TRBJ1-1, with 9 bases that match TRBD1. From germline, CDR1 is PRHDT and CDR2 FYEKMQ (reference sequence). The CDR3 covers 15 residues. V lost 6 bases to trimming and J lost 0 bases; unmatched junction nucleotides: 5. The CDR3 nucleotides read TGTGCCAGCAGTCCCGGGACAGGGCTGAACACTGAAGCTTTCTTT. Translating gives CASSPGTGLNTEAFF.